The rows below give T cell receptor beta chains drawn from one sample of a study of cytomegalovirus exposure and HLA in healthy donors. Here immunoSEQ multiplex PCR was the method, and the copy in TCRdb shows in-frame clones only, minus some. Altogether approximately 44,000 clones are present, about 84% being singletons, with the ten largest covering approximately 3%. The sample comprised PBMCs. Every receptor here comes from a man in his fifties or sixties in good health and CMV-seronegative. CDR3s include the opening cysteine and the closing phenylalanine or tryptophan. D genes are given only for firm matches. Where a row states a size, it is once, few, many or the class of an expanded clone; other rows omit it.

>NA|TRBV2|NA|TRBJ1-1
CASSAGGPRNTEAFF
TGTGCCAGCAGTGCCGGGGGGCCTAGGAACACTGAAGCTTTCTTT
>NA|TRBV6-1|NA|TRBJ2-5
CASSEFLLETQYF
TGTGCCAGCAGTGAATTCCTTTTAGAGACCCAGTACTTC
>NA|TRBV5-8|NA|TRBJ2-1
CASSLALGGAPGNEQFF
TGTGCCAGCAGCTTGGCCCTTGGGGGCGCGCCCGGCAATGAGCAGTTCTTC
>NA|TRBV6-1|NA|TRBJ2-7
CASSEHGAVGEQYF
TGTGCCAGCAGTGAACATGGGGCAGTCGGCGAGCAGTACTTC
>TRBD1|TRBV2|NA|TRBJ2-7
CASSKTVTGLSEQYF
TGTGCCAGCAGTAAGACGGTGACAGGGCTTAGCGAGCAGTACTTC
>TRBD2|TRBV6-4|NA|TRBJ2-7
CASRMISGENLYEQYF
TGTGCCAGCAGGATGATTAGCGGGGAGAACCTCTACGAGCAGTACTTC
>NA|TRBV30|NA|TRBJ1-1
CAWSPGGTWSEAFF
TGTGCCTGGAGTCCGGGGGGCACTTGGTCTGAAGCTTTCTTT
>NA|TRBV4-3|NA|TRBJ1-2
CASSQVSASGAGGYTF
TGCGCCAGCAGCCAAGTGTCCGCCTCAGGGGCAGGTGGCTACACCTTC
>TRBD1|TRBV28|few|TRBJ2-1
CASSFMVQGSEQFF
TGTGCCAGCAGTTTCATGGTACAGGGGAGTGAGCAGTTCTTC
>NA|TRBV5-6|once|TRBJ1-1
CASSYDGRLVAEAFF
TGTGCCAGCAGCTACGATGGTCGACTGGTCGCTGAAGCTTTCTTT
>TRBD2|TRBV5-4|NA|TRBJ2-1
CASSWRGVSYNEQFF
TGTGCCAGCAGCTGGCGGGGGGTCTCCTACAATGAGCAGTTCTTC
>NA|TRBV6-1|NA|TRBJ2-6
CASSVTGANVLTF
TGTGCCAGCAGTGTAACTGGGGCCAACGTCCTGACTTTC
>TRBD2|TRBV7-9|few|TRBJ2-1
CASSLGTGLVSYNEQFF
TGTGCCAGCAGCTTAGGTACGGGACTAGTGTCCTACAATGAGCAGTTCTTC
>NA|TRBV7-2|NA|TRBJ2-7
CASSLDSRGYEQYF
TGTGCCAGCAGCTTAGACTCCCGCGGCTACGAGCAGTACTTC
>NA|TRBV2|NA|TRBJ1-5
CASSEGGPRDSNQPQHF
TGTGCCAGCAGTGAAGGGGGGCCCCGGGACAGCAATCAGCCCCAGCATTTT
>NA|TRBV4-2|NA|TRBJ2-1
CASSQEYGGSSYNEQFF
TGTGCCAGCAGCCAGGAATACGGGGGAAGCTCCTACAATGAGCAGTTCTTC
>TRBD1|TRBV9|NA|TRBJ2-5
CASSVGGQGQTQYF
TGTGCCAGCAGCGTAGGAGGACAGGGACAGACCCAGTACTTC
>NA|TRBV6-1|NA|TRBJ1-4
CATWRRTTNEKLFF
TGTGCCACCTGGAGACGGACAACTAATGAAAAACTGTTTTTT
>NA|TRBV6-6|NA|TRBJ2-7
CASSLGQYEQYF
TGTGCCAGCTCCTTGGGGCAGTACGAGCAGTACTTC
>NA|TRBV28|NA|TRBJ2-7
CASSLLQGGTGNEQYF
TGTGCCAGCAGTTTATTACAGGGTGGGACGGGGAACGAGCAGTACTTC
>TRBD2|TRBV10-3|NA|TRBJ2-2
CAISPPGGASGELFF
TGTGCCATCAGCCCGCCCGGGGGGGCCTCCGGGGAGCTGTTTTTT
>TRBD2|TRBV7-9|NA|TRBJ2-7
CASSLVERESSYEQYF
TGTGCCAGCAGCTTAGTGGAGCGGGAGTCTTCCTACGAGCAGTACTTC
>TRBD2|TRBV5-1|NA|TRBJ2-7
CASSITSGTSSYEQYF
TGCGCCAGCAGTATCACCTCCGGGACTAGCTCCTACGAGCAGTACTTC
>TRBD2|TRBV9|NA|TRBJ2-2
CASSPRTSGRTGELFF
TGTGCCAGCAGCCCCCGGACTAGCGGGAGAACCGGGGAGCTGTTTTTT
>TRBD1|TRBV11-2|NA|TRBJ1-2
CASSLETGQTNYGYTF
TGTGCCAGCAGCTTAGAAACGGGACAGACTAACTATGGCTACACCTTC
>TRBD2|TRBV7-8|NA|TRBJ2-1
CASSAGLAGDFEQFF
TGTGCCAGCAGCGCGGGACTAGCGGGCGACTTTGAGCAGTTCTTC